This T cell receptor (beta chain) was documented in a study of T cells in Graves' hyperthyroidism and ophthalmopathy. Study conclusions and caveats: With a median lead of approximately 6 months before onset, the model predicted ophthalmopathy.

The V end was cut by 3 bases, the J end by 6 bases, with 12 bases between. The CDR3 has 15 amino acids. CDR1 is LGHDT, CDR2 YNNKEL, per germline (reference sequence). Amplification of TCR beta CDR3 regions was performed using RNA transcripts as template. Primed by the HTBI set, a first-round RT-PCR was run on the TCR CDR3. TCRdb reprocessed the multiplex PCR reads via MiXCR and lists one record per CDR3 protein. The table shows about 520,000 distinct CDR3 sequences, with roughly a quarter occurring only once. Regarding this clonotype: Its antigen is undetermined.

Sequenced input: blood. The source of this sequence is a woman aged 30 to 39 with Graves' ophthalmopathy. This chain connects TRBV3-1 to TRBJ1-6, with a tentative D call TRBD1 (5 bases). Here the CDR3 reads CASSQIGHTNSPLHF. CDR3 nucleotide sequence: TGTGCCAGCAGCCAGATTGGACACACTAATTCACCCCTCCACTTT.